This T cell receptor beta chain was sequenced during a study of Graves' ophthalmopathy and Graves' hyperthyroidism (dated by TCRdb to the late 2010s). Turning to the overall study: Peripheral blood samples were taken at the time of initial diagnosis, before any treatment was given. TCR beta repertoire signatures were used to distinguish Graves' ophthalmopathy from Graves' hyperthyroidism and to predict progression to ophthalmopathy. In total, over 130 blood samples were TCR-sequenced: approximately 42 ophthalmopathy, over 70 hyperthyroidism and some 17 hyperthyroidism-to-ophthalmopathy patients. A discovery set of 90 to 100 patients (approximately 45 ophthalmopathy, approximately 58 stable hyperthyroidism) was enrolled to explore V-J signatures distinguishing ophthalmopathy from hyperthyroidism. For independent validation, a separate cohort was made up of some 19 hyperthyroidism patients plus 17 patients who later progressed from hyperthyroidism to ophthalmopathy. T-cell repertoires of thyroid tissue and blood were compared in more than five hyperthyroidism patients. Following sampling, methimazole starting at 30 mg daily was administered to hyperthyroidism patients, and high-dose intravenous methylprednisolone was administered to ophthalmopathy patients. For training and testing, the 95 to 100 patients in the discovery cohort were randomly divided in a 7:3 ratio.

Patients with ophthalmopathy had moderately to severely active disease, with a Clinical Activity Score of 3 or more, a NOSPECS grade of 4 or more, and a disease duration of less than 3 months. Patients with other autoimmune diseases, uncontrolled infections, pregnancy or lactation were excluded from the study. Clinical symptoms, serum thyroxine, TRAb, thyroid ultrasound and orbital computed tomography formed the basis of the diagnosis. Ficoll-Paque density gradient centrifugation was used to isolate PBMCs from around 10 ml of fresh peripheral blood. Total RNA was extracted using Trizol reagent, and RNA quality was checked on an Agilent 2100 Bioanalyzer. For repertoire sequencing, TCR beta CDR3 regions were amplified from RNA transcripts. The first round was an RT-PCR using HTBI primers with the Qiagen OneStep RT-PCR kit, and this first round was followed by a second-round multiplex PCR, then size selection and purification. Libraries were sequenced on an Illumina HiSeq2000 using paired-end 100 bp reads. The study's processing was this. SOAPnuke was used to process the reads, removing any read that contained adapters or uncalled bases, had a mean Phred below 15, or lacked an exact match to the constant primer or identifier. COPE v1.2.5 was used to merge the high-quality paired reads. Each unique nucleotide sequence was defined as a clonotype, and clonotypes were aligned to IMGT TRB V, D and J references with MiTCR v1.1. Analysis was restricted to V-J combinations with a frequency above 0.0001, which covered 99.2% of repertoires. A TCR clonal expansion and chaos score per V-J combination was defined as the ratio of F50 clonal expansion to chaos observed in the TCRdist matrix. Welch's t-statistics and random forest were used to narrow the features down to over ten V-J combinations, which were then fed into a naive Bayes classifier. The Morisita-Horn index was used to measure how similar the thyroid and blood repertoires were. TCRdb reworked the public reads: Q25 trimming with fastp, MiXCR clone assembly, productive beta chains retained. Rows merge per CDR3 protein into single entries with the most common DNA and genes. In this record, the V and J calls reflect TCRdb's handling and not the investigators' own analysis. The sample table lists hundreds of thousands of distinct CDR3 sequences, under 25% of them with a count of one. The ten largest make up roughly 45% of the sample.

The investigation overall reported the following: Most of the expanded thyroid clonotypes with a frequency above 0.001 were also detected in blood, and it was suggested that the thyroid immune response may be reflected by blood repertoires. No statistical method was used to set the sample size in advance, and the investigators knew which group each participant was assigned to. In validation, the model predicted ophthalmopathy progression with more than 70% sensitivity and roughly 72% specificity; roughly eleven predicted patients were CT-confirmed with GO in a median of roughly 6.8 months. In cross-validation, the 13-signature model distinguished ophthalmopathy from stable hyperthyroidism with about 89% sensitivity and about 81% specificity, while in the test set the corresponding values were about 79% and 69%.

This clonotype has ten or more counts. The antigen this receptor binds is unknown. The input lacks base qualities; no much larger clone sits a single base away. The specimen was peripheral blood. This TCR derives from a woman in her 50s with Graves' ophthalmopathy. Donor details come from another sample of the same person, matched by shared clones.

In nucleotides, the sequence is TGTGCCAGCAGTCTTAAACAGGCATACTATGGCTACACCTTC. This encodes CASSLKQAYYGYTF. Recombination linked TRBV28 to TRBJ1-2; TRBD1 is a possible D gene, resting on 5 matching bases. The CDR3 contains 14 residues, cysteine and phenylalanine counted. The DNA shown is the 42-base CDR3, in frame from base 1. A distance of 13 bases separates the germline ends of V and J, which lose 5 bases and 3 bases respectively. The germline V gene yields MDHEN for CDR1 and SYDVKM for CDR2.